This record covers a single T cell receptor beta chain. Then a second PCR, running roughly 7 to 11 cycles, was carried out with a sample-barcoded 5' primer and a J-beta primer mix. TCRdb re-derived calls from the 5' RACE reads in MiXCR, one entry per CDR3 protein. The sample records about 1,600,000 distinct CDR3 sequences, around two fifths being singletons. This sample was taken from a study of blood T cells in healthy people across ages. The sample consisted of blood. This receptor was taken from a woman aged 18-35 years in good health.

CDR3: CASTEGQGPNQPQHF. The CDR3 DNA is TGTGCCAGCACCGAGGGGCAGGGCCCCAATCAGCCCCAGCATTTT. The chain is built from TRBV6-1 and TRBJ1-5, with D perhaps TRBD1 (5 bases). Trimming stripped 7 bases from V and 3 bases from J, with 16 bases between. Germline V CDR1 and CDR2: MNHNS, SASEGT. The CDR3 totals 15 residues.